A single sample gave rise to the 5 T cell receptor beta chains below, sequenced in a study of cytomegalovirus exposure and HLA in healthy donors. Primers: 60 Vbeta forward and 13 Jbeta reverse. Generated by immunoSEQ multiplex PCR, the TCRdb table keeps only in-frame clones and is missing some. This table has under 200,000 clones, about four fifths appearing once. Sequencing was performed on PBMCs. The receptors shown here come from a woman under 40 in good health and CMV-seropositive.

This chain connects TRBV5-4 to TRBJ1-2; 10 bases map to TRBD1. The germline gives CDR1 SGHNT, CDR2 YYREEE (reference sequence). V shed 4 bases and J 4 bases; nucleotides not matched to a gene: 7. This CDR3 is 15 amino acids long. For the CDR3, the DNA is TGTGCCAGCAGCACGAGACAGGGGGCCGTCTATGGCTACACCTTC. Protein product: CASSTRQGAVYGYTF.

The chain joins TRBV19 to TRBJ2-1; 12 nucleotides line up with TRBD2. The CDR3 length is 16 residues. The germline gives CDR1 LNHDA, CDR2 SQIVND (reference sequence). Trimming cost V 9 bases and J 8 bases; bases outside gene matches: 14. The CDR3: CASTLASGGEADEQFF. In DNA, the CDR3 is TGTGCCAGCACCCTCGCTAGCGGGGGGGAAGCTGATGAGCAGTTCTTC.

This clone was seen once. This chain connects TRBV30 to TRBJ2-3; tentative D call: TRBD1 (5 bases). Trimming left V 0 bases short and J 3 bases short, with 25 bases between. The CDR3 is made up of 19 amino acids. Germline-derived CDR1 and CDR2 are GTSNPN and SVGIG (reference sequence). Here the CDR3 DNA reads TGTGCCTGGAGTGTAAGCCCTTTCCATAGGGGAATTTATACAGATACGCAGTATTTT. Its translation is CAWSVSPFHRGIYTDTQYF. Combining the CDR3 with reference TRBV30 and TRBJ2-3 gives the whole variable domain SQTIHQWPATLVQPVGSPLSLECTVEGTSNPNLYWYRQAAGRGLQLLFYSVGIGQISSEVPQNLSASRPQDRQFILSSKKLLLSDSGFYLCAWSVSPFHRGIYTDTQYFGPGTRLTVL.

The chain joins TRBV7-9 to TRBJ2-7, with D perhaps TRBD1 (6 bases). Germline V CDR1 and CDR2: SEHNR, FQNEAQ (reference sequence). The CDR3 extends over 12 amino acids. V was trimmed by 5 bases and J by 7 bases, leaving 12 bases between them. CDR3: CASSRSDREQYF. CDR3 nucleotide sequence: TGTGCCAGCAGCAGAAGCGACAGGGAGCAGTACTTC.

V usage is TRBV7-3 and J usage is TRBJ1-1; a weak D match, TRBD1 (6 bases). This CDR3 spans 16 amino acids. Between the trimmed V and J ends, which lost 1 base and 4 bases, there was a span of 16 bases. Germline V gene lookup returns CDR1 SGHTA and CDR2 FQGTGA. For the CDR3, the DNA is TGTGCCAGCAGCTTAAGGGGGGGAGGGGGAGGCACTGAAGCTTTCTTT. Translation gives CASSLRGGGGGTEAFF.